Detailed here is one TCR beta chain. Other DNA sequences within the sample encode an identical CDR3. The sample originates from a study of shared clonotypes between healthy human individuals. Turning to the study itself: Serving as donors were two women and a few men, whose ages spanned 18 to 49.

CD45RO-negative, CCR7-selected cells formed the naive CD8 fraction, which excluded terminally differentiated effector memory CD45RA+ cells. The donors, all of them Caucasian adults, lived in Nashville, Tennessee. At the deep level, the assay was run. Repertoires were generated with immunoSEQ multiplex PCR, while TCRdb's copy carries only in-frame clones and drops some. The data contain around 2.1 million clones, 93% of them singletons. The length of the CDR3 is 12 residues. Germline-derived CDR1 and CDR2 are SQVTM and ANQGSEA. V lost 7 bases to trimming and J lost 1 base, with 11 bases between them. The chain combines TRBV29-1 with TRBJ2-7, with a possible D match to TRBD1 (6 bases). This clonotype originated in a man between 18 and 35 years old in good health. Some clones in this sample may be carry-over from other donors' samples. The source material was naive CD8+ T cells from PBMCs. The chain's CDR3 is CSAVDSSYEQYF. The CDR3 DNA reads TGCAGCGCCGTGGACAGTTCCTACGAGCAGTACTTC.